This entry is about one T cell receptor beta chain. The antigen remains unidentified. The sample originates from a study of cytomegalovirus exposure and HLA in healthy donors. Study findings and constraints: Indistinguishable V segments such as TRBV6-2 and TRBV6-3 were excluded. In vitro data verified a few CMV-associated chains as specific for CMV antigens.

PCR amplification relied on 60 Vbeta primers (plus 13 Jbeta primers). Profiling relied on immunoSEQ multiplex PCR, and the TCRdb table lists in-frame clones only, not all of them. The sample gives some 120,000 clones, roughly 70% of which show up once; around 6.6% is in the top ten. V dropped 6 bases and J dropped 2 bases, with 17 bases sitting between them. CDR1 MNHEY and CDR2 SVGAGI come from the germline V gene. This CDR3 comprises 15 residues. This sequence joins TRBV6-5 and TRBJ2-7; a weak D match, TRBD1 (7 bases). The TCR comes from a middle-aged man in good health and CMV-seropositive. The sample was PBMCs. CDR3 sequence: CASSPSTGTPYEQYF. Written as DNA, the CDR3 is TGTGCCAGCAGCCCATCGACAGGGACTCCCTACGAGCAGTACTTC.